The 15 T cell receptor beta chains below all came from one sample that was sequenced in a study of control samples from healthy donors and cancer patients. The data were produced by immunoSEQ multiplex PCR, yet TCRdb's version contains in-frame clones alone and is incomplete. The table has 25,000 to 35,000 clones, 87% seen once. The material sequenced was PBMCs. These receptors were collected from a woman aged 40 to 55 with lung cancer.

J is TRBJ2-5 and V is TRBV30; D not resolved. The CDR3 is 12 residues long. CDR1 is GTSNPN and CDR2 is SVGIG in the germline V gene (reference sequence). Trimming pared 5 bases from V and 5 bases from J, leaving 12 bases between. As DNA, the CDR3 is TGTGCCTGGGGTACTCAATTTGAGACCCAGTACTTC. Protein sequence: CAWGTQFETQYF.

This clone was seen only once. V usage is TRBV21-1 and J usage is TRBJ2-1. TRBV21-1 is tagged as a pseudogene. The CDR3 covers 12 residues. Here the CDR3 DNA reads TGTGCCAGCAGCAAATTGGTGTGTGAGCAGTTCTTC. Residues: CASSKLVCEQFF.

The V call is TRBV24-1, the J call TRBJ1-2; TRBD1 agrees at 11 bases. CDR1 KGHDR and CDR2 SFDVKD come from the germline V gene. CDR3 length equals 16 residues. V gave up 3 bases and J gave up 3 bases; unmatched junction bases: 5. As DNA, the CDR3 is TGTGCCACCAGTGATGGACAGGGGGCCAGTGACTATGGCTACACCTTC. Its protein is CATSDGQGASDYGYTF.

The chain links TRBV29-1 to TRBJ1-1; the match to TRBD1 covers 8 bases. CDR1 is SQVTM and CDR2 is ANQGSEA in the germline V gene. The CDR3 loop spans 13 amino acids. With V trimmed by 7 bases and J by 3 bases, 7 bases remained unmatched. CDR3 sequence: CSADRAGDTEAFF. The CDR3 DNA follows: TGCAGCGCGGACAGGGCGGGGGACACTGAAGCTTTCTTT. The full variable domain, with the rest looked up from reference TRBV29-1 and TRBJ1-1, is SAVISQKPSRDICQRGTSLTIQCQVDSQVTMMFWYRQQPGQSLTLIATANQGSEATYESGFVIDKFPISRPNLTFSTLTVSNMSPEDSSIYLCSADRAGDTEAFFGQGTRLTVV.

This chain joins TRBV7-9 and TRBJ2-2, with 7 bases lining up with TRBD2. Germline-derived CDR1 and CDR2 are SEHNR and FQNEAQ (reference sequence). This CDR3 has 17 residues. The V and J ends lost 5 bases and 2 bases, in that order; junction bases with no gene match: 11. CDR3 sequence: CASSPLGGGVNTGELFF. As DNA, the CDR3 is TGTGCCAGCAGCCCCCTTGGTGGGGGGGTAAACACCGGGGAGCTGTTTTTT.

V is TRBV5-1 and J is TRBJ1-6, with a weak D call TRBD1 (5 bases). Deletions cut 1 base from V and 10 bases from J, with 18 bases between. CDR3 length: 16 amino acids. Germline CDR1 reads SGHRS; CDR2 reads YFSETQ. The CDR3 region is CASSLSGTGVESPLHF. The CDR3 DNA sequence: TGCGCCAGCAGCTTGTCCGGGACCGGGGTAGAGTCACCCCTCCACTTT. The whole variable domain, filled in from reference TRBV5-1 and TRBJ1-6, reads KAGVTQTPRYLIKTRGQQVTLSCSPISGHRSVSWYQQTPGQGLQFLFEYFSETQRNKGNFPGRFSGRQFSNSRSEMNVSTLELGDSALYLCASSLSGTGVESPLHFGNGTRLTVT.

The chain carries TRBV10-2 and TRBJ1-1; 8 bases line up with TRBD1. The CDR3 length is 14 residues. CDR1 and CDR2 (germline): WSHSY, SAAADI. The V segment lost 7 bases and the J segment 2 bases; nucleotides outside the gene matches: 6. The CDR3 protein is CASNRQGINTEAFF. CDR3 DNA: TGCGCCAGCAATCGACAGGGGATAAACACTGAAGCTTTCTTT.

The CDR3 region has the DNA TGCGCCAGCAGCTTCCAGGGTAACTATGGCTACACCTTC. This codes for CASSFQGNYGYTF. V and J are TRBV5-1 and TRBJ1-2; D perhaps matches TRBD1 (5 bases). Germline assignment: CDR1 SGHRS and CDR2 YFSETQ. The CDR3 spans 13 residues. V was cut by 2 bases and J by 1 base, with 6 bases left in between.

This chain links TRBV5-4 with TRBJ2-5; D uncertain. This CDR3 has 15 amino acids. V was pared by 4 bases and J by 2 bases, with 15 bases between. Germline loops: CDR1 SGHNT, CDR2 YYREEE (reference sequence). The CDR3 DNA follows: TGTGCCAGCAGCCCCTCGGAGAGTATTCAAGAGACCCAGTACTTC. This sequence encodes CASSPSESIQETQYF.

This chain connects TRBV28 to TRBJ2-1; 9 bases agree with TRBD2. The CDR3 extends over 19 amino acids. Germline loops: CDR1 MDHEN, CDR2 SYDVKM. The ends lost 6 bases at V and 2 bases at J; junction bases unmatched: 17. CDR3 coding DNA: TGTGCCAGCAGGTTGATCCCGGAAGTAGCGGGAGCCGCCTACAATGAGCAGTTCTTC. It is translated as CASRLIPEVAGAAYNEQFF. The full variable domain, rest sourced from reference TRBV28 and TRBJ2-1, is DVKVTQSSRYLVKRTGEKVFLECVQDMDHENMFWYRQDPGLGLRLIYFSYDVKMKEKGDIPEGYSVSREKKERFSLILESASTNQTSMYLCASRLIPEVAGAAYNEQFFGPGTRLTVL.

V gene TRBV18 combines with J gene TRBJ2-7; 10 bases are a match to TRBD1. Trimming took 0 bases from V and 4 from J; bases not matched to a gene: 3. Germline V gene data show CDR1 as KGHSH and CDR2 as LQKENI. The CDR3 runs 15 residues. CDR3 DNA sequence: TGTGCCAGCTCACCACCGGACAGGGGGGGATACGAGCAGTACTTC. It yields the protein CASSPPDRGGYEQYF.

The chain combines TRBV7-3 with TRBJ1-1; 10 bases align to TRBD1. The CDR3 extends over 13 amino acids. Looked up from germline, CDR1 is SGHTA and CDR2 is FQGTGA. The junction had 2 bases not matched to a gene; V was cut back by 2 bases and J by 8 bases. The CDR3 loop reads CASSLDRGQEAFF. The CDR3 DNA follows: TGTGCCAGCAGCTTAGACAGGGGGCAAGAAGCTTTCTTT.

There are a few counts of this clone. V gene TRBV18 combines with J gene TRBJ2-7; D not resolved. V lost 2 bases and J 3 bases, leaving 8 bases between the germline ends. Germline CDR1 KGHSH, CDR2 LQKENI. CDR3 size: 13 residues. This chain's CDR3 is CASSPSRNYEQYF. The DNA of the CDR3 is TGTGCCAGCTCACCAAGTAGAAACTACGAGCAGTACTTC.

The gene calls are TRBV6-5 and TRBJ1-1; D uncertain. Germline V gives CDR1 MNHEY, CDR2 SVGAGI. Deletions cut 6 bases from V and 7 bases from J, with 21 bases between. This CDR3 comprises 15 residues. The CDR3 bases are TGTGCCAGCAGAAAAAAAGGGTCGAGCCCCTATGAAGCTTTCTTT. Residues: CASRKKGSSPYEAFF.

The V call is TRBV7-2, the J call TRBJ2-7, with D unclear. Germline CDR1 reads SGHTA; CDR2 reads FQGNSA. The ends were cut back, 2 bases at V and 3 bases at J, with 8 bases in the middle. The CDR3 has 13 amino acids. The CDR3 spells CASSLPQGYEQYF. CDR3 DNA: TGTGCCAGCAGCTTACCTCAAGGCTACGAGCAGTACTTC.